Only a few counts were recorded for the clone carrying this T cell receptor beta chain. Its matching antigen is unknown. The data derive from a study of OX40 agonist ivuxolimab in advanced cancers. Study in general: Treatment received earlier with anti-PD-1, anti-PD-L1 or anti-CTLA-4 agents was allowed, and over 35% had some. Findings and caveats of the study: At 0.1 to 3.0 mg/kg, clonal expansion of CD4+ and CD8+ blood T cells had occurred by week 6.

Libraries were prepared by immunoSEQ multiplex PCR; TCRdb keeps only in-frame clonotypes and omits some of them. The sample carries roughly 60,000 clones, about 88% recorded once. The clonotype originates from an adult with an advanced solid tumor such as melanoma, head and neck, liver or kidney cancer. This material consisted of CD4+ or CD8+ T cells sorted from blood, taken in a trial of the OX40 agonist ivuxolimab.

This chain's CDR3 is CASSLVGGPINEQFF. In DNA form, the CDR3 reads TGTGCCAGCAGCTTAGTGGGAGGGCCGATCAATGAGCAGTTCTTC. This chain connects TRBV7-3 to TRBJ2-1, with 7 nucleotides matching TRBD2. CDR3 length: 15 amino acids. The ends lost 2 bases at V and 6 bases at J; junction bases unmatched: 7. Germline-derived CDR1 and CDR2 are SGHTA and FQGTGA.